A selection of T cell receptor beta chains follows, all from one sample in a study of shared clonotypes between healthy human individuals. TCRdb keeps only in-frame clones here, not all; method: immunoSEQ multiplex PCR. This sample has 2,500,000 or so clones, with roughly 93% found just once. The specimen was naive CD4+ T cells from PBMCs. Source of these receptors: a man between 18 and 29 years old in good health. Some clones in this sample may be carry-over from other donors' samples. CDR3s include the opening cysteine and the closing phenylalanine or tryptophan. A D gene is named only where the DNA matches it firmly. Clone size appears in some rows only: once, few, many, or a class for an expanded clone.

v_call,d_call,clone_size,j_call,cdr3_aa,cdr3_nt
TRBV4-3,-,-,TRBJ2-2,CASSQEVAATGELFF,TGCGCCAGCAGCCAAGAAGTAGCGGCCACCGGGGAGCTGTTTTTT
TRBV25-1,-,once,TRBJ2-1,CGGVTDSYYSSYNEQFF,TGTGGGGGGGTGACGGACAGCTATTATTCCTCCTACAATGAGCAGTTCTTC
TRBV18,-,-,TRBJ2-5,CASSLIVETQYF,TGTGCCAGCTCACTAATAGTAGAGACCCAGTACTTC
TRBV4-1,-,-,TRBJ1-2,CASSQVEAAGYGYTF,TGCGCCAGCAGCCAAGTTGAGGCGGCGGGGTATGGCTACACCTTC
TRBV9,-,-,TRBJ2-7,CASSVEAGPSSYEQYF,TGTGCCAGCAGCGTAGAAGCAGGGCCGAGCTCCTACGAGCAGTACTTC
TRBV6-1,-,-,TRBJ2-6,CASSEVRPSGANVLTF,TGTGCCAGCAGTGAGGTCAGACCCTCTGGGGCCAACGTCCTGACTTTC
TRBV6-5,-,-,TRBJ2-7,CASSLSGWTYEQYF,TGTGCCAGCAGTTTATCCGGCTGGACCTACGAGCAGTACTTC
TRBV19,TRBD2,-,TRBJ2-7,CASTRGGQGLYEQYF,TGTGCCAGTACTCGGGGGGGGCAGGGTCTCTACGAGCAGTACTTC
TRBV30,TRBD1,-,TRBJ1-1,CAWSARQGARTLNTEAFF,TGTGCCTGGAGTGCCAGACAGGGGGCGAGGACTTTGAACACTGAAGCTTTCTTT
TRBV4-2,TRBD2,-,TRBJ2-2,CASSRDYNTGELFF,TGTGCCAGCAGCCGGGACTATAACACCGGGGAGCTGTTTTTT
TRBV15,-,-,TRBJ2-5,CATSMWGTLYQETQYF,TGTGCCACCAGCATGTGGGGGACCTTGTACCAAGAGACCCAGTACTTC
TRBV7-3,-,-,TRBJ2-7,CASSHRLGEQYF,TGTGCCAGCAGCCACCGACTGGGTGAGCAGTACTTC
TRBV28,-,-,TRBJ1-5,CASSPHARASNQPQHF,TGTGCCAGCAGCCCCCATGCGAGGGCTAGCAATCAGCCCCAGCATTTT